This T cell receptor delta chain was recorded in a study of Vδ1+ human thymocytes. The V gene's germline CDR1 is TSWWSYY and CDR2 QGS. This CDR3 contains 22 residues. The V and J ends lost 0 bases and 5 bases, in that order; junction bases with no gene match: 22. Turning to this clone: Its antigen is as yet unknown.

Whole-study findings and limits: In the thymus, TRG and TRD repertoires looked highly polyclonal with Gaussian CDR3 lengths.

Extracted RNA was reverse transcribed into cDNA. Pooled V-gene forward primers with one constant-region reverse primer generated the CDR3 amplicons by multiplex PCR. TCRdb made new clone calls on the multiplex PCR reads using CATT. The sample includes 20,000 to 25,000 delta-chain clones, 25% to 35% of them seen just once. J is TRDJ1 and V is TRDV1, with 12 bases fitting TRDD3. This receptor was taken from a boy under three years old who had congenital heart surgery. Sequencing input: Vdelta1+ gamma-delta thymocytes from the thymus. Subset of the sample: FACS-sorted CD3+ TCRalphabeta- TCRVdelta1+ TCRVdelta2- thymocytes. Here the CDR3 reads CALGELTPTVVYWGIPIDKLIF. The DNA of the CDR3 is TGTGCTCTTGGGGAACTTACGCCTACGGTAGTGTACTGGGGGATACCTATAGATAAACTCATCTTT.